This T cell receptor beta chain was obtained from a study of Tregs in tolerant kidney transplant recipients. Study-level points and caveats: Tolerant patients' donor-specific Tregs expanded beyond overall Tregs, suggesting antigen-driven growth. Tregs expanded with activated donor B cells seemed most donor-specific. Few patients were studied, so findings need validation in larger groups.

Germline V lookup: CDR1 SGHNT, CDR2 YYREEE (reference sequence). The CDR3 spans 16 residues. The J segment lost 4 bases and the V segment lost 0 bases, leaving 9 bases of the junction unmatched. The table lists this clone with a count of one. Its cognate antigen is unknown. The data were produced by immunoSEQ multiplex PCR, yet TCRdb's version contains in-frame clones alone and is incomplete. Found here are about 64,000 clones, more than 75% of them singletons; the top ten hold 3.8%. The nonmyeloablative bone marrow transplants came from related graft donors, with transient mixed chimerism. Unstimulated regulatory T cells (CD4+CD25+CD127-), CD4+CD25- non-regulatory cells, CD4 and CD8 cells were FACS-sorted from thawed PBMCs.

The sequencing here drew on CD4+ T cells from blood (PBMCs), taken 6 months after the transplant. V usage is TRBV5-4 and J usage is TRBJ1-2; 7 nucleotides agree with TRBD1. The receptor comes from a human patient who received a combined kidney and bone marrow transplant. Part of the T cells may come from the graft donor. The CDR3 loop reads CASSLVRRDSLYGYTF. CDR3 sequence (DNA): TGTGCCAGCAGCTTGGTCCGTAGGGACAGTCTCTATGGCTACACCTTC. The complete variable domain, with remaining parts taken from reference TRBV5-4 and TRBJ1-2, reads ETGVTQSPTHLIKTRGQQVTLRCSSQSGHNTVSWYQQALGQGPQFIFQYYREEENGRGNFPPRFSGLQFPNYSSELNVNALELDDSALYLCASSLVRRDSLYGYTFGSGTRLTVV.